The entry that follows covers one TCR beta chain sequence. This clonotype has at least ten counts. The target of this receptor is not known. Within one base of it there is no much larger clone, and no base qualities were kept. Ophthalmopathy patients had moderately to severely active disease, with a Clinical Activity Score of 3 or more, a NOSPECS grade of 4 or more, and a disease duration of less than 3 months. Patients with uncontrolled infections, other autoimmune diseases, pregnancy or lactation were excluded. Diagnoses were established on the basis of clinical symptoms, serum thyroxine and TRAb, thyroid ultrasound, and orbital computed tomography. PBMCs were separated from 10 ml of fresh peripheral blood using Ficoll-Paque density gradient centrifugation. Trizol reagent was used to extract total RNA, and RNA quality was then checked on an Agilent 2100 Bioanalyzer. Its CDR3 holds 13 amino acids, cysteine through phenylalanine. The retained sequence is limited to the CDR3, 39 bases, with the frame set at the first base. The germline V gene yields SQVTM for CDR1 and ANQGSEA for CDR2. A distance of 12 bases separates the germline ends of V and J, which lose 4 bases and 2 bases respectively.

The TCR beta CDR3 regions were amplified from RNA transcripts. A first-round RT-PCR of the TCR CDR3 used the HTBI primer set with the Qiagen OneStep RT-PCR kit. Libraries were constructed in a second round of multiplex PCR, after which size selection and purification were performed. Paired-end sequencing of the libraries was performed with 100 bp reads on an Illumina HiSeq2000. As for how the authors treated the data: SOAPnuke was used to process the raw data, with reads discarded if the reads contained adapters or uncalled bases, had a mean Phred below 15, or lacked an exact constant-primer or identifier match. COPE v1.2.5 was used to merge the high-quality paired reads, and each unique nucleotide sequence was defined as a clonotype. Clonotypes were aligned to IMGT TRBV, TRBD and TRBJ reference segments using MiTCR v1.1. Only V-J combinations with frequency above 0.0001, covering 98% to 99.2% of repertoires, were analysed. A TCS score was defined as the ratio between F50 (clonal expansion) and ExV (chaos), using BLOSUM62-based TCRdist between CDR3 peptides within each V-J. Welch's t-statistics and random forest reduced roughly 500 V-J features to 13, which were used in a naive Bayes classifier (R e1071). The public reads were reprocessed in TCRdb via fastp at Q25 and MiXCR, keeping in-frame beta chains. Entries are consolidated by CDR3 protein sequence, retaining the most common genes and DNA. The V and J calls and clone size are TCRdb's, not the authors'. The sample profile shows under 250,000 distinct CDR3 sequences; more than 20% of them were found once. The ten top clones hold roughly a third of the sample.

These data are taken from a study of T cells in Graves' hyperthyroidism and ophthalmopathy (dated by TCRdb to between 2018 and 2020). For the study in its entirety: Peripheral blood was sampled at the time of initial diagnosis, prior to any treatment. The approximately 100 discovery patients were randomly split 7:3 into training and test sets. According to the paper, TCR Vbeta CDR3 sequencing was carried out on around 140 peripheral blood samples, which came from 40 to 45 ophthalmopathy, 75 or so hyperthyroidism and some 17 progressor patients. Thyroid tissue and blood T-cell repertoires from six Graves' hyperthyroidism patients were also compared in the study. Prospective prediction of ophthalmopathy was tested in an independent validation cohort of some 19 hyperthyroidism patients and 15 to 17 patients who later progressed to ophthalmopathy. Following sampling, methimazole starting at 30 mg daily was given to hyperthyroidism patients, and high-dose intravenous methylprednisolone was given to ophthalmopathy patients. To identify TCR V-J signatures that set the groups apart, the researchers used a discovery cohort of about a hundred patients, made up of 40 to 45 with Graves' ophthalmopathy and 57 with stable Graves' hyperthyroidism.

The paper as a whole reports these results and caveats: During validation, the model predicted progression to ophthalmopathy a median of roughly 7.1 months ahead of onset, with 60% to 71% sensitivity and 72% to 85% specificity. No statistical method was used to fix the sample size in advance, and group allocation was not hidden from the investigators. Blood samples also contained most of the expanded thyroid clonotypes (frequency above 0.001), which suggests that blood repertoires may reflect thyroid immune responses. A 13 V-J signature model separated ophthalmopathy from stable hyperthyroidism, with around 90% sensitivity and just under 84% specificity in cross-validation and 80%/75% in testing.

In this chain, TRBV29-1 is recombined with TRBJ2-7; no D gene call is confident. The sequence derives from a woman between 35 and 50 years old with Graves' ophthalmopathy. Sequences were obtained from blood. The DNA sequence is as follows: TGCAGCGTTGTCGAGGCCGGCACCTACGAGCAGTACTTC. This translates into CSVVEAGTYEQYF.